The T cell receptor beta chain under discussion was sequenced for a study of blood T cell repertoires in COVID-19. On the study more broadly: Whether acute or convalescent, the COVID-19 samples came from the United States, Italy and Spain. From T cells, B-cell-depleted T cells, or PBMCs came the material, which was cDNA or gDNA.

Per the authors' pipeline: Quantification of nucleated cells was approximated via reference gene primer amplification. The data were produced by immunoSEQ multiplex PCR, yet TCRdb's version contains in-frame clones alone and is incomplete. V and J calls plus clone size are reproduced from that table; the DNA served to infer D and trimming. The sample holds some 370,000 clones; around 92% are singletons and the top ten take around 1.2%. Germline-derived CDR1 and CDR2 are LGHDT and YNNKEL (reference sequence). The CDR3 runs to 13 residues. V lost 3 bases and J 4 bases, leaving 9 bases between the germline ends.

The genes are TRBV3-1 (or the pseudogene TRBV3-2) and TRBJ1-2, with no clear D. The TCR sequence derives from a middle-aged man with acute or convalescent COVID-19. The sample was peripheral blood. CDR3 protein: CASSQERSYGYTF. Written as DNA, the CDR3 is TGTGCCAGCAGCCAGGAGAGAAGCTATGGCTACACCTTC.